This TCR beta chain is drawn from a study of low-dose radiotherapy and immunotherapy resistance in tumors. In the study overall: The study delivered 0.5 Gy per fraction every 2 weeks to Cohort 1, totaling 6.5 Gy.

In its sample, this clonotype was seen many times. V shed 7 bases and J shed 8 bases, with 14 bases lying between them. The CDR3 has 12 amino acids. This sample's time point: after trial treatment. Noted treatment: LDRT plus nivolumab, ipilimumab, low-dose cyclophosphamide and aspirin (RACIN trial). Alpha and beta chains were covered, as first-strand cDNA relied on TRAV- and TRBV-specific primers. TCR amplification involved 15 to 20 PCR cycles with a constant-region primer and V-primer adapter. One entry per CDR3 protein results from TCRdb running MiXCR on the reads. Among 35,000 to 50,000 distinct CDR3 sequences listed, about 25% were seen once.

Sequencing was performed on PBMCs, taken after low-dose radiotherapy plus immunotherapy. This receptor was identified in a male donor with prostate cancer. The chain couples TRBV12-3 or TRBV12-4 to TRBJ1-2; D not resolved. The CDR3 DNA sequence: TGTGCCAGCACCCAAATCCCCGGGGGCTACACCTTC. Protein: CASTQIPGGYTF.